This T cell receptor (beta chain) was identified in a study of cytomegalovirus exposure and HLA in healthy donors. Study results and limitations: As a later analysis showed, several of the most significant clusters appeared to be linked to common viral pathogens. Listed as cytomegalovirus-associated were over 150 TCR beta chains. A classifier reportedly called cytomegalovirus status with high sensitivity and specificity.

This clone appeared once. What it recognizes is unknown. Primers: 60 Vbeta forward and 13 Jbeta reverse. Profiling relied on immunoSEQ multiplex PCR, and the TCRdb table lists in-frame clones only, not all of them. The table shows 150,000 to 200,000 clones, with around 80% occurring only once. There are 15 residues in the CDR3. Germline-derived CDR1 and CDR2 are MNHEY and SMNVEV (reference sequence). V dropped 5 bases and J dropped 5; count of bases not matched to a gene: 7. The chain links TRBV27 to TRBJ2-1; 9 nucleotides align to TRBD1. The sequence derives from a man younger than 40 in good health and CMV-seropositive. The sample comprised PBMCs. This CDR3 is CASSILRDRDNEQFF. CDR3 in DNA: TGTGCCAGCAGTATACTCCGGGACAGGGACAATGAGCAGTTCTTC.